This T cell receptor beta chain came from a study of regulatory T cells in long-lasting Graves disease. Time point noted: newly diagnosed GD, antithyroid drugs for less than 3 months. Extracted PBMC RNA gave rise to the TCR library. As a group, patients came from one endocrinology department in Xi'an, China. V shed 5 bases and J 9 bases; nucleotides not matched to a gene: 2. This CDR3 contains 14 residues. The germline CDR1 and CDR2 sequences are LNHDA and SQIVND (reference sequence). CDR3 regions were amplified by Arm-PCR using iRepertoire HTBI primers to build TCR beta libraries. TCRdb redid the calling of the multiplex PCR reads with MiXCR, one entry per CDR3 protein. The sample records 450,000 to 600,000 distinct CDR3 sequences, 16% being singletons. The same sample was also studied in work on T cells in Graves' hyperthyroidism and ophthalmopathy. That report notes: Diagnosis of hyperthyroidism was new in patients aged 18 to 65, and its duration was under 2 months. Diagnosis relied on clinical symptoms, serum thyroxine and TRAb, thyroid ultrasound and orbital computed tomography. Blood shared most expanded thyroid clonotypes above 0.001.

The source of this sequence is a man in his forties with Graves disease. The sample was peripheral blood mononuclear cells (PBMCs), taken at new diagnosis, from a patient treated with antithyroid drugs. The chain combines TRBV19 with TRBJ2-1; 15 bases agree with TRBD2. The CDR3 here is CASSWGLAGGEQFF. The DNA for the CDR3 is TGTGCCAGTAGTTGGGGACTAGCGGGAGGTGAGCAGTTCTTC.